The 13 T cell receptor beta chains below come from one sample, sequenced in a study of blood T cell repertoires in COVID-19. Assay used: immunoSEQ multiplex PCR; TCRdb lists only in-frame clones, some missing. The sample comprises approximately 290,000 clones, around nine tenths of which are singletons, and roughly 0.8% rests with the top ten. What was sequenced was peripheral blood. These receptors all stem from a man aged 30 to 45 with acute or convalescent COVID-19.

The V gene is TRBV5-6, the J gene TRBJ2-5; possibly TRBD1 for D (5 bases). Trimming removed 1 base at V and 6 bases at J, with 10 bases between. Germline CDR1 reads SGHDT; CDR2 reads YYEEEE. The CDR3 is 13 residues long. The CDR3 here is CASSLFRAQTQYF. The CDR3 DNA reads TGTGCCAGCAGCTTGTTCAGGGCCCAGACCCAGTACTTC. Full variable domain (rest looked up from reference TRBV5-6 and TRBJ2-5): DAGVTQSPTHLIKTRGQQVTLRCSPKSGHDTVSWYQQALGQGPQFIFQYYEEEERQRGNFPDRFSGHQFPNYSSELNVNALLLGDSALYLCASSLFRAQTQYFGPGTRLLVL.

V usage is TRBV5-4 and J usage is TRBJ2-5, with D tentatively TRBD1 (6 bases). The germline gives CDR1 SGHNT, CDR2 YYREEE (reference sequence). The CDR3 runs to 16 residues. V gave up 4 bases and J gave up 5 bases, with 21 bases separating them. The CDR3: CASSRGADSSAETQYF. The CDR3 bases are TGTGCCAGCAGCCGGGGAGCGGACAGCTCAGCGGAGACCCAGTACTTC.

CDR3 amino acids: CASKQNRAYNSPLHF. Written as DNA, the CDR3 is TGTGCCAGCAAGCAAAACAGGGCCTATAATTCACCCCTCCACTTT. This chain connects TRBV28 to TRBJ1-6, with D possibly matching TRBD1 (6 bases). CDR1 is MDHEN, CDR2 SYDVKM, per germline. The CDR3 loop spans 15 amino acids. V was cut by 7 bases and J by 2 bases, with 12 bases left in between.

As DNA, the CDR3 is TGTGCCAGCAGCTCCGGACTAACGAACACCGGGGAGCTGTTTTTT. Its translation is CASSSGLTNTGELFF. This rearrangement joins TRBV7-3 to TRBJ2-2; the D gene is possibly TRBD2 (6 bases). The ends were cut back, 4 bases at V and 0 bases at J, with 9 bases in the middle. This CDR3 has 15 amino acids. Germline CDR1 and CDR2: SGHTA and FQGTGA.

This chain links TRBV24-1 with TRBJ2-3; D gene unclear. Germline CDR1 is KGHDR and CDR2 is SFDVKD. Trimming removed 2 bases at V and 0 bases at J, with 14 bases between. The CDR3 extends over 17 amino acids. The CDR3 nucleotides are TGTGCCACCAGTGATTCGACTGGCGGATCTAGCACAGATACGCAGTATTTT. This translates into CATSDSTGGSSTDTQYF.

The V call is TRBV5-1, the J call TRBJ2-3; 11 nucleotides match TRBD2. This CDR3 region has 16 residues. Germline CDR1 reads SGHRS; CDR2 reads YFSETQ. V shed 5 bases and J 2 bases; nucleotides not matched to a gene: 7. CDR3: CASRSLAGGNTDTQYF. In DNA, the CDR3 is TGCGCCAGCAGGTCCCTAGCGGGAGGTAACACAGATACGCAGTATTTT.

The V and J genes are TRBV30 and TRBJ1-3; TRBD1 matches at 8 bases. Trimming cost V 3 bases and J 5 bases; bases outside gene matches: 6. CDR1 is GTSNPN and CDR2 is SVGIG in the germline V gene (reference sequence). CDR3 length equals 14 residues. CDR3 DNA sequence: TGTGCCTGGAGAGGGACAGGTCGGAGAAACACCATATATTTT. It codes for CAWRGTGRRNTIYF.

The rearrangement links TRBV18 to TRBJ2-7; D uncertain. The CDR3 sequence is 13 residues long. The V gene's germline CDR1 is KGHSH and CDR2 LQKENI. Trimming cost V 2 bases and J 3 bases, with 8 bases left between them. The CDR3 is CASSPSVGYEQYF. In DNA, the CDR3 is TGTGCCAGCTCACCATCCGTCGGCTACGAGCAGTACTTC.

The chain is built from TRBV11-3 and TRBJ1-1; D remains ambiguous. The CDR3 runs to 14 residues. V was shortened by 7 bases and J by 1 base, with 13 bases between the two germline ends. The germline V gene has CDR1 SGHNT and CDR2 YENEEA. CDR3 sequence (DNA): TGTGCCAGCACCGCGGGCGGAGCGAACACTGAAGCTTTCTTT. Its translation is CASTAGGANTEAFF.

This clone was recorded at least ten times. The chain combines TRBV11-2 with TRBJ1-3; D not resolved. Germline V gives CDR1 SGHAT, CDR2 FQNNGV. This CDR3 comprises 11 residues. Trimming stripped 7 bases from V and 7 bases from J, with 8 bases between. CDR3 region: CASTQLNTIYF. CDR3 DNA sequence: TGTGCCAGCACCCAATTGAACACCATATATTTT.

This sequence joins TRBV24-1 and TRBJ2-1, with TRBD1 matching over 8 bases. The CDR3 length is 15 residues. V lost 0 bases to trimming and J lost 6 bases; unmatched junction nucleotides: 3. The germline V gene encodes CDR1 KGHDR and CDR2 SFDVKD. CDR3 sequence (DNA): TGTGCCACCAGTGATTTGGACAGGGGAGGCAATGAGCAGTTCTTC. Amino acid sequence: CATSDLDRGGNEQFF.

This sequence joins TRBV27 and TRBJ2-1; tentative D call: TRBD2 (6 bases). Germline V CDR1 and CDR2: MNHEY, SMNVEV (reference sequence). This CDR3 has 16 amino acids. V was cut by 1 base and J by 3 bases, with 13 bases left in between. DNA for the CDR3: TGTGCCAGCAGTTTATTCTGGAGGGACGACTACAATGAGCAGTTCTTC. As protein: CASSLFWRDDYNEQFF.

The rearrangement joins TRBV6-5 to TRBJ1-6; D perhaps matches TRBD1 (5 bases). The CDR3 loop spans 15 amino acids. The germline V and J ends were trimmed by 0 bases and 11 bases, with 14 bases remaining between them. Per germline, CDR1 MNHEY and CDR2 SVGAGI. The DNA of the CDR3 is TGTGCCAGCAGTTACTCGTGGCAGGGCAATACACCCCTCCACTTT. It is translated as CASSYSWQGNTPLHF.